This T cell receptor (beta chain) was captured in a study of siplizumab effects on memory and regulatory T cells. Note on this clone: What it binds is not known.

The protocol was immunoSEQ multiplex PCR, while the TCRdb copy is restricted to in-frame clones and leaves out a portion. In the table there are approximately 100,000 clones, about 91% of which are singletons. The CDR3 totals 14 residues. Trimming stripped 5 bases from V and 0 bases from J, with 8 bases between. Per germline, CDR1 LNHDA and CDR2 SQIVND (reference sequence). The study, taken as a whole, reports: Contribution to the alloresponse seemed major for naive T cells, which also seemed more diverse than memory cells. There was no confirmation of the suppressive function of proliferating Tregs from siplizumab cultures. No assignable naive or memory phenotype existed for roughly 80-97% of proliferating CD4+ or CD8+ clones. Assignment to unstimulated subsets succeeded for only a minor fraction of the alloreactive clones.

V usage is TRBV19 and J usage is TRBJ1-3; D ambiguous. Specimen: Tregs sorted from blood. The source of this sequence is a human donor in good health. The CDR3 sequence is CASSRAFSGNTIYF. The CDR3 DNA reads TGTGCCAGTAGTCGCGCTTTCTCTGGAAACACCATATATTTT. The whole variable domain, filled in from reference TRBV19 and TRBJ1-3, reads DGGITQSPKYLFRKEGQNVTLSCEQNLNHDAMYWYRQDPGQGLRLIYYSQIVNDFQKGDIAEGYSVSREKKESFPLTVTSAQKNPTAFYLCASSRAFSGNTIYFGEGSWLTVV.